The T cell receptor (beta chain) described here comes from a study of T cell changes during pregnancy in multiple sclerosis. There are 14 residues in the CDR3. Method: immunoSEQ multiplex PCR; TCRdb's copy keeps in-frame clones and lacks some. The sample includes around 100,000 clones, just over 90% of them seen just once. This sequence joins TRBV1 and TRBJ1-1; the D call in the table, TRBD1, was not verified against the DNA. TRBV1 is a listed pseudogene. The TCR comes from a female donor with multiple sclerosis, enrolled in a pregnancy study. Source: peripheral blood, taken in the second trimester of pregnancy. The CDR3 nucleotides read TGCACCAGCAGCCAAGACAGGGCTAACGCTGAAGCTTTCTTT. Translating it yields CTSSQDRANAEAFF.